The next 28 T cell receptor beta chains were all read from a single sample in a study of graft-versus-host responses after intestinal transplantation. Processed graft tissue released its intraepithelial and lamina propria lymphocytes. Here immunoSEQ multiplex PCR was the method, and the copy in TCRdb shows in-frame clones only, minus some. This sample has more than 50,000 clones; about nine tenths occur once, and the top ten carry more than 1.5%. The sample here was ileum tissue, taken roughly 54 weeks after transplant. These receptors originate from a human patient who received an intestinal transplant, so some T cells may come from the graft donor.

The chain carries TRBV6-5 and TRBJ1-6; D gene uncertain. V was pared by 5 bases and J by 9 bases, with 8 bases between. Germline lookup yields CDR1 MNHEY and CDR2 SVGAGI. This CDR3 has 12 residues. The CDR3 nucleotides are TGTGCCAGCAGTGAGGGAGCTTCACCCCTCCACTTT. Its translation: CASSEGASPLHF.

The chain links TRBV2 to TRBJ2-3; a weak D match, TRBD2 (7 bases). V was cut by 8 bases and J by 4 bases, with 22 bases left in between. The germline CDR1 and CDR2 sequences are SNHLY and FYNNEI. The CDR3 sequence is 16 residues long. The CDR3: CASANEGRGGPDTQYF. Written as DNA, the CDR3 is TGTGCCAGCGCCAACGAGGGGAGGGGGGGGCCAGATACGCAGTATTTT.

The chain carries TRBV6-5 and TRBJ1-1; weak D call: TRBD1 (5 bases). Trimming took 2 bases from V and 1 from J, leaving 8 bases between them. CDR1 and CDR2 (germline): MNHEY, SVGAGI. This CDR3 region has 14 residues. As DNA, the CDR3 is TGTGCCAGCAGTTACAGGGGCTGGAACACTGAAGCTTTCTTT. Its translation: CASSYRGWNTEAFF.

The chain is built from TRBV5-6 and TRBJ2-7, with D uncertain. CDR3 length: 13 residues. CDR1 is SGHDT, CDR2 YYEEEE, per germline. V was clipped by 0 bases and J by 4 bases, with 8 bases between them. The chain's CDR3 is CASSLGDLYEQYF. CDR3 coding DNA: TGTGCCAGCAGCTTGGGAGATTTATACGAGCAGTACTTC.

The gene calls are TRBV19 and TRBJ2-1; a weak D match, TRBD2 (7 bases). Trimming took 0 bases from V and 3 from J, leaving 12 bases between them. This CDR3 region has 16 residues. Germline V lookup: CDR1 LNHDA, CDR2 SQIVND (reference sequence). CDR3 residues: CASSIEGGAFYNEQFF. In nucleotides, the CDR3 is TGTGCCAGTAGTATAGAAGGGGGGGCGTTCTACAATGAGCAGTTCTTC.

This sequence joins TRBV10-3 and TRBJ2-1, with TRBD2 identical over 10 bases. The CDR3 extends over 20 amino acids. CDR1 and CDR2 from the germline V gene are ENHRY and SYGVKD. V trimming: 4 bases; J trimming: 9 bases; junction bases outside the gene matches: 24. Written as DNA, the CDR3 is TGTGCCATCAGTGTCCACCGTAATTCGATAGCAGCGGGAGGGCCAGGTGAGCAGTTCTTC. As protein: CAISVHRNSIAAGGPGEQFF.

The chain carries TRBV15 and TRBJ1-2; the D is unclear. The germline CDR1 and CDR2 sequences are LNHNV and YYDKDF (reference sequence). The CDR3 is made up of 15 amino acids. Trimming took off 0 bases at V and 2 bases at J, with 10 bases between the two ends. The CDR3 sequence is CATSRDPGQNYGYTF. The CDR3 region has the DNA TGTGCCACCAGCAGAGATCCCGGGCAGAACTATGGCTACACCTTC.

Comments on this clone: The junction does not match germline at one end; this may be a read error. The genes are TRBV7-9 and TRBJ1-2; D uncertain. The CDR3 is 13 amino acids. Germline V gives CDR1 SEHNR, CDR2 FQNEAQ (reference sequence). The CDR3 coding sequence is TGTGCCAGCAGCCTAGCGGTCCCGGACGGCTACACCTTC. Protein sequence: CASSLAVPDGYTF.

The table lists this clone with a count of one. The chain combines TRBV4-1 with TRBJ1-2; maybe TRBD1 (5 bases). The CDR3 contains 15 residues. Germline CDR1 MGHRA, CDR2 YSYEKL. V was clipped by 1 base and J by 4 bases, with 13 bases between them. CDR3: CASSQVGTVTYGYTF. The CDR3 DNA is TGCGCCAGCAGCCAAGTTGGGACGGTTACCTATGGCTACACCTTC.

The chain combines TRBV11-1 with TRBJ2-5; 15 nucleotides agree with TRBD2. The end of the DNA fits TRBJ2-7 better, so the J call may be wrong. Germline V gene sequence: CDR1 SGHAT, CDR2 FQDESV (reference sequence). The CDR3 is made up of 17 amino acids. Here the CDR3 reads CASKEGTSGGPAYEQYF. The DNA of the CDR3 is TGTGCCAGCAAGGAAGGGACTAGCGGGGGGCCGGCCTACGAGCAGTACTTC.

CDR3 nucleotide sequence: TGCAGCGTGCGGGGACCGACTAATGAAAAACTGTTTTTT. This codes for CSVRGPTNEKLFF. The chain uses TRBV29-1 and TRBJ1-4; weak D call: TRBD1 (5 bases). Trimming took off 6 bases at V and 2 bases at J, with 10 bases between the two ends. The CDR3 loop spans 13 amino acids. Germline loops: CDR1 SQVTM, CDR2 ANQGSEA.

Points on this clone: The same CDR3 can be traced to other DNA sequences in this sample. This sequence joins TRBV5-1 and TRBJ2-7, with D maybe TRBD1 (6 bases). This CDR3 has 12 amino acids. V was trimmed by 1 base and J by 4 bases, leaving 6 bases between them. Germline assignment: CDR1 SGHRS and CDR2 YFSETQ. CDR3: CASSLTGYEQYF. CDR3 sequence (DNA): TGCGCCAGCAGCTTGACAGGGTACGAGCAGTACTTC.

This clone appeared once. The chain uses TRBV29-1 and TRBJ2-7, with D tentatively TRBD1 (6 bases). The CDR3 loop spans 13 amino acids. CDR1 SQVTM and CDR2 ANQGSEA come from the germline V gene. V was trimmed by 4 bases and J by 2 bases, leaving 12 bases between them. CDR3 sequence: CSVAGTLTYEQYF. CDR3 coding DNA: TGCAGCGTTGCCGGGACACTCACCTACGAGCAGTACTTC.

The V call is TRBV5-6, the J call TRBJ2-1; the match to TRBD2 covers 8 bases. From germline, CDR1 is SGHDT and CDR2 YYEEEE. The CDR3 totals 14 residues. With 8 bases clipped from V and 0 bases from J, the junction kept 4 bases outside the gene matches. CDR3 coding DNA: TGTGCCAGTCAAGCGGGAGTCTCCTACAATGAGCAGTTCTTC. This encodes CASQAGVSYNEQFF.

This chain links TRBV10-3 with TRBJ2-3; TRBD2 might be the D (5 bases). The CDR3 extends over 12 amino acids. Germline CDR1 and CDR2: ENHRY and SYGVKD. The ends were cut back, 6 bases at V and 2 bases at J, with 6 bases in the middle. The DNA of the CDR3 is TGTGCCATCAGGACTAACACAGATACGCAGTATTTT. Protein product: CAIRTNTDTQYF.

V usage is TRBV29-1 and J usage is TRBJ1-2, with 8 bases that match TRBD1. CDR1 and CDR2 (germline): SQVTM, ANQGSEA. This CDR3 region has 15 residues. V shed 6 bases, J shed 1 base, and the junction held 10 bases outside the gene matches. The CDR3: CSVAGGQGVNYGYTF. The DNA for the CDR3 is TGCAGCGTCGCCGGCGGACAGGGAGTTAACTATGGCTACACCTTC.

The chain links TRBV6-5 to TRBJ1-2; TRBD1 matches 9 bases. This CDR3 is 16 amino acids long. CDR1 is MNHEY and CDR2 is SVGAGI in the germline V gene. The V gene end was trimmed by 0 bases and the J gene end by 0 bases; junction bases not matched to a gene: 2. CDR3 loop: CASSYSGQGANYGYTF. For the CDR3, the DNA is TGTGCCAGCAGTTACTCGGGACAGGGAGCTAACTATGGCTACACCTTC.

The rearrangement joins TRBV28 to TRBJ2-7; D may be TRBD1 (5 bases). The CDR3 covers 15 residues. Trimming left V 3 bases short and J 1 base short, with 13 bases between. The germline CDR1 and CDR2 sequences are MDHEN and SYDVKM. CDR3 DNA sequence: TGTGCCAGCAGTTTTCAGGGCTTGGAGTCCTACGAGCAGTACTTC. Amino acid sequence: CASSFQGLESYEQYF.

V is TRBV5-1 and J is TRBJ2-3, with 13 bases lining up with TRBD2. Trimming took 3 bases from V and 2 from J; bases not matched to a gene: 12. Germline CDR1 SGHRS, CDR2 YFSETQ. This CDR3 is 19 amino acids long. CDR3 protein: CASSSGLAGARESTDTQYF. The DNA for the CDR3 is TGCGCCAGCAGCTCCGGACTAGCGGGAGCAAGGGAATCCACAGATACGCAGTATTTT.

The CDR3 region is CASSDLDRGNTGELFF. CDR3 nucleotides: TGTGCCAGCAGCGATCTCGACAGGGGCAACACCGGGGAGCTGTTTTTT. The gene calls are TRBV9 and TRBJ2-2, with TRBD1 identical over 8 bases. Germline V gene data show CDR1 as SGDLS and CDR2 as YYNGEE. Trimming removed 3 bases from V and 2 bases from J; junction bases left unmatched: 6. This CDR3 is 16 amino acids long.

CDR3 coding DNA: TGCGCCAGCAGTCATGAATCAACAGGGGCGTGGCACTATGGCTACACCTTC. It yields the protein CASSHESTGAWHYGYTF. The chain has TRBV23-1 and TRBJ1-2; 7 bases fit TRBD1. TRBV23-1 is treated as an ORF (open reading frame) with a function not yet certain. The CDR3 length is 17 residues. V lost 3 bases to trimming and J lost 3 bases; unmatched junction nucleotides: 13.

The chain has TRBV19 and TRBJ1-5; D unresolved. Germline CDR1 LNHDA, CDR2 SQIVND (reference sequence). The V gene lost 3 bases and the J gene lost 1 base, with 16 bases spanning the gap. This CDR3 is built from 17 residues. CDR3 sequence (DNA): TGTGCCAGTAGTATGATCTTAAGCCAGGCGAGCAATCAGCCCCAGCATTTT. It codes for CASSMILSQASNQPQHF.

The gene calls are TRBV4-2 and TRBJ1-2, with D uncertain. Germline loops: CDR1 LGHNA, CDR2 YNFKEQ. V was trimmed by 1 base and J by 6 bases, leaving 9 bases between them. The CDR3 length is 13 residues. Here the CDR3 DNA reads TGTGCCAGCAGCCAAGCAAGACCGGATGGCTACACCTTC. Protein: CASSQARPDGYTF.

This clone occurred once. The chain recombines TRBV5-1 with TRBJ1-1, with D tentatively TRBD1 (6 bases). The V and J ends lost 2 bases and 7 bases respectively, with 24 bases between them. This CDR3 is 17 amino acids long. The germline V gene has CDR1 SGHRS and CDR2 YFSETQ. The CDR3 here is CASSLSLSTGTVGEAFF. The CDR3 DNA reads as TGCGCCAGCAGCTTAAGTCTGAGCACAGGGACGGTAGGTGAAGCTTTCTTT.

The V gene is TRBV27, the J gene TRBJ2-3; 9 nucleotides agree with TRBD2. The V gene end was trimmed by 3 bases and the J gene end by 2 bases; junction bases not matched to a gene: 3. CDR1 is MNHEY, CDR2 SMNVEV, per germline (reference sequence). CDR3 length: 15 amino acids. The CDR3 DNA follows: TGTGCCAGCAGTTTGGGCGGGAGGGTCACAGATACGCAGTATTTT. Its translation: CASSLGGRVTDTQYF.

This chain joins TRBV2 and TRBJ2-3; possibly TRBD2 for D (6 bases). The length of the CDR3 is 16 residues. The germline V gene has CDR1 SNHLY and CDR2 FYNNEI. Between the trimmed V and J ends, which lost 1 base and 0 bases, there was a span of 11 bases. This CDR3 is CASSEVVAASTDTQYF. Written as DNA, the CDR3 is TGTGCCAGCAGTGAAGTGGTAGCGGCCAGCACAGATACGCAGTATTTT.

The rearrangement links TRBV4-2 to TRBJ1-2, with D perhaps matching TRBD1 (6 bases). The germline CDR1 and CDR2 sequences are LGHNA and YNFKEQ. The CDR3 loop spans 15 amino acids. The V and J ends lost 3 bases and 2 bases respectively, with 13 bases between them. The CDR3 region is CASSHLDSENYGYTF. The CDR3 DNA is TGTGCCAGCAGCCACCTGGACAGTGAAAACTATGGCTACACCTTC.

In this sample, this clone turned up a few times. The J gene is TRBJ1-4, the V gene TRBV19; possibly TRBD1 for D (6 bases). CDR3 length: 13 residues. The ends were cut back, 9 bases at V and 6 bases at J, with 14 bases in the middle. Germline-derived CDR1 and CDR2 are LNHDA and SQIVND (reference sequence). The CDR3: CASRGGRDEKLFF. CDR3 nucleotides: TGTGCCAGCAGAGGGGGGCGTGATGAAAAACTGTTTTTT.